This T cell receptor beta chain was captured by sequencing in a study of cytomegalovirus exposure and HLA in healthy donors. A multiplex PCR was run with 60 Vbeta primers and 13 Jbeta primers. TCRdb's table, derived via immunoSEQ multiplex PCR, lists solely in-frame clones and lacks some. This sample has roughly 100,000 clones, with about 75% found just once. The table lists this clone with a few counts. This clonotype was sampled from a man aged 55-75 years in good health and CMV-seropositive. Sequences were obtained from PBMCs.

CDR3 in DNA: TGTGCCAGCAGGTGGAGCGGGGGGGCACAAGAGACCCAGTACTTC. Translating it yields CASRWSGGAQETQYF. The chain is built from TRBV13 and TRBJ2-5; TRBD2 agrees at 10 bases. The CDR3 sequence is 15 residues long. J gave up 2 bases and V 6 bases, and 6 bases lay outside the gene matches. The V gene's germline CDR1 is PRHDT and CDR2 FYEKMQ (reference sequence). The whole variable domain, remainder taken from reference TRBV13 and TRBJ2-5, is AAGVIQSPRHLIKEKRETATLKCYPIPRHDTVYWYQQGPGQDPQFLISFYEKMQSDKGSIPDRFSAQQFSDYHSELNMSSLELGDSALYFCASRWSGGAQETQYFGPGTRLLVL.